The sequence of this TCR beta chain was determined in a study of T cells in Graves' hyperthyroidism and ophthalmopathy. Overall study results and limits: In validation, the model predicted ophthalmopathy. These predictions came a median about 6.5 months before onset.

V was clipped by 7 bases and J by 7 bases, with 16 bases between them. CDR1 SQVTM and CDR2 ANQGSEA come from the germline V gene. The CDR3 is 12 residues long. An absence of ophthalmopathy progression within 18 months meant stable Graves' hyperthyroidism. Hyperthyroidism patients were newly diagnosed, had disease duration under 2 months, and were aged 18 to 65 years. The study based diagnoses on clinical symptoms, serum thyroxine and TRAb, thyroid ultrasound and orbital computed tomography. TCR beta CDR3 regions were amplified from RNA. HTBI primers drove first-round RT-PCR of the TCR CDR3. MiXCR, run by TCRdb on the multiplex PCR reads, gives a single entry per CDR3 protein. The sample contains hundreds of thousands of distinct CDR3 sequences, 40% to 55% of which appear only once. With respect to this clonotype: Antigen specificity is unknown.

The sample comprised peripheral blood or thyroid tissue (not recorded which). The origin of this receptor is a woman younger than 35 with Graves' hyperthyroidism. The rearrangement joins TRBV29-1 to TRBJ1-2; the D is unclear. In nucleotides, the CDR3 is TGCAGCGCTAGACTCGTTTCGGGTGGCTACACCTTC. Protein product: CSARLVSGGYTF.